This T cell receptor (beta chain) was documented in a study of CD8 T cells in Susac syndrome. V lost 6 bases to trimming and J lost 3 bases, with 9 bases between them. The V gene's germline CDR1 is MDHEN and CDR2 SYDVKM. The CDR3 length is 13 residues. This clonotype occurred once. RNA in amounts of about 0.45 to 1 ug was reverse transcribed with random hexamers. TCRdb re-analysed the immunoSEQ multiplex PCR reads in MiXCR, keeping a single row per CDR3 protein. This table holds roughly 200,000 distinct CDR3 sequences, almost 96% found once. The sequencing input was CD4+ T cells from PBMCs. The sequence derives from a human donor with multiple sclerosis. The chain employs TRBV28 and TRBJ2-1; possible D gene TRBD2, 5 bases. The CDR3 loop is CASRTRGYNEQFF. The CDR3 DNA follows: TGTGCCAGCAGAACACGGGGCTACAATGAGCAGTTCTTC.